This T cell receptor beta chain was identified during a study of blood T cell repertoires in COVID-19. Study-wide background: From the United States, Italy and Spain came samples of acute and convalescent COVID-19. Sample material is recorded as cDNA or gDNA derived from T cells, B-cell-depleted T cells, or PBMCs.

J lost 2 bases, V lost 4 bases, and 2 bases had no gene match. The CDR3 totals 14 residues. Germline V gene sequence: CDR1 LNHDA, CDR2 SQIVND (reference sequence). Cohort placement rested on clinical history that participants reported themselves. Methods used by the authors: By means of reference gene primer amplification, nucleated cell counts were estimated. Only in-frame clones appear in the TCRdb table, and some are missing; sequencing was by immunoSEQ multiplex PCR. V and J calls and clone size are as listed in that table; D and trimming were resolved from the DNA. The profile shows 350,000 to 400,000 clones, about 89% of them singletons.

This chain links TRBV19 with TRBJ2-7; 10 bases align to TRBD2. The source of this sequence is a woman aged 40 to 50 who had been exposed to COVID-19. Sequenced material: PBMCs or T cells enriched from blood (not recorded which). The CDR3 reads CASSTGTSAYEQYF. Here the CDR3 DNA reads TGTGCCAGTAGTACCGGGACTAGCGCCTACGAGCAGTACTTC.